One and the same sample provided the 18 T cell receptor beta chains below, sequenced in a study of response to subunit inactivated influenza vaccine. One entry per CDR3 protein results from TCRdb running MiXCR on the RT-PCR reads. The sample yields about 540,000 distinct CDR3 sequences, under 25% seen once. This sample also belongs to another study, concerning T cells expressing NK-cell markers. From that second work: It was by 5'RACE template switching with UMIs that TCR beta cDNA was made.

The material was CD4+ T cells sorted from PBMCs, obtained about 13 days after vaccination. Every receptor here comes from a man aged 45-65 years who received an inactivated influenza vaccine.

CDR3 amino acids: CSARDPGRGLFNTEAFF. The CDR3, as DNA: TGCAGTGCTAGAGATCCGGGAAGGGGGCTTTTCAACACTGAAGCTTTCTTT. This sequence joins TRBV20-1 and TRBJ1-1, with 7 positions matching TRBD1. The CDR3 has 17 residues. Germline CDR1 and CDR2: DFQATT and SNEGSKA (reference sequence). The V gene end was trimmed by 0 bases and the J gene end by 2 bases; junction bases not matched to a gene: 12.

Many counts were recorded for this clonotype. The gene calls are TRBV6-5 and TRBJ1-4; the D gene is possibly TRBD1 (5 bases). V shed 0 bases and J shed 3 bases, with 14 bases lying between them. CDR1 is MNHEY, CDR2 SVGAGI, per germline. The CDR3 loop spans 17 amino acids. In nucleotides, the CDR3 is TGTGCCAGCAGTTACTCCCGCTTTGGAGGGGCTAATGAAAAACTGTTTTTT. This sequence encodes CASSYSRFGGANEKLFF.

The sample holds a few counts of this clonotype. The chain combines TRBV5-1 with TRBJ1-1; possibly TRBD1 for D (6 bases). V lost 0 bases and J 11 bases, leaving 14 bases between the germline ends. The germline V gene has CDR1 SGHRS and CDR2 YFSETQ. The CDR3 spans 13 residues. The CDR3 reads CASSLEQGSLAFF. In DNA form, the CDR3 reads TGCGCCAGCAGCTTGGAACAGGGAAGTTTGGCTTTCTTT.

This clonotype appeared many times. The chain combines TRBV29-1 with TRBJ1-2; D is ambiguous. Trimming pared 4 bases from V and 3 bases from J, leaving 9 bases between. The germline gives CDR1 SQVTM, CDR2 ANQGSEA. The CDR3 sequence is 12 residues long. The CDR3 region has the DNA TGCAGCGTTGTGGGTTCTGACTATGGCTACACCTTC. Encoded protein: CSVVGSDYGYTF.

This clonotype was seen repeatedly, ten times or more. The V and J genes are TRBV29-1 and TRBJ2-1; 10 bases agree with TRBD2. This CDR3 is built from 16 residues. The V segment lost 3 bases and the J segment 10 bases; nucleotides outside the gene matches: 15. Germline CDR1 is SQVTM and CDR2 is ANQGSEA. CDR3 nucleotides: TGCAGCGTTGATGCTGGGGCCCTAGCGGGAGTTGGAGAGCAGTTCTTC. Translation: CSVDAGALAGVGEQFF.

This chain connects TRBV5-1 to TRBJ2-3; maybe TRBD2 (7 bases). The CDR3 length is 15 residues. Between the trimmed V and J ends, which lost 4 bases and 5 bases, there was a span of 17 bases. Germline V CDR1 and CDR2: SGHRS, YFSETQ. This chain's CDR3 is CASSPERGGRDTQYF. In nucleotides, the CDR3 is TGCGCCAGCAGCCCGGAGAGGGGGGGGAGAGATACGCAGTATTTT. Looking up the rest from reference TRBV5-1 and TRBJ2-3 gives the full variable domain: KAGVTQTPRYLIKTRGQQVTLSCSPISGHRSVSWYQQTPGQGLQFLFEYFSETQRNKGNFPGRFSGRQFSNSRSEMNVSTLELGDSALYLCASSPERGGRDTQYFGPGTRLTVL.

In its sample, this clonotype was seen a few times. The chain employs TRBV7-2 and TRBJ2-1, with unresolved D. This CDR3 is built from 12 residues. Trimming removed 2 bases at V and 11 bases at J, with 10 bases between. The germline V gene encodes CDR1 SGHTA and CDR2 FQGNSA. In DNA, the CDR3 is TGTGCCAGCAGCTTAAGCCGGGTTCAGCAGTTCTTC. Amino acid sequence: CASSLSRVQQFF.

The sample holds many counts of this clonotype. The chain combines TRBV7-3 with TRBJ2-1; weak D call: TRBD2 (6 bases). This CDR3 comprises 13 residues. The V and J ends lost 4 bases and 5 bases respectively, with 9 bases between them. CDR1 is SGHTA and CDR2 is FQGTGA in the germline V gene. The CDR3 coding sequence is TGTGCCAGCAGCTGGGCGGGAAACAATGAGCAGTTCTTC. It translates to CASSWAGNNEQFF.

V usage is TRBV19 and J usage is TRBJ1-5; TRBD1 agrees at 8 bases. Trimming took 7 bases from V and 5 from J; bases not matched to a gene: 4. Germline values: CDR1 LNHDA, CDR2 SQIVND (reference sequence). The length of the CDR3 is 13 residues. CDR3 bases: TGTGCCAGTAAGGACAGGGAGGATCAGCCCCAGCATTTT. This sequence encodes CASKDREDQPQHF.

This clonotype turned up a few times. This chain connects TRBV6-5 to TRBJ2-3; D is uncertain. The V gene's germline CDR1 is MNHEY and CDR2 SVGAGI. Trimming shortened V by 0 bases and J by 3 bases, and 10 bases separated the two germline ends. This CDR3 region has 15 residues. The CDR3 DNA follows: TGTGCCAGCAGTTACTCCCGGGTAGGGACAGATACGCAGTATTTT. It translates to CASSYSRVGTDTQYF.

This clonotype was observed a few times. The chain carries TRBV18 and TRBJ1-5; the match to TRBD1 covers 7 bases. Germline assignment: CDR1 KGHSH and CDR2 LQKENI. V trimming: 6 bases; J trimming: 2 bases; junction bases outside the gene matches: 7. The CDR3 loop spans 15 amino acids. The CDR3 sequence: CASSPDRWGNQPQHF. The CDR3 DNA reads TGTGCCAGCTCTCCGGACAGGTGGGGCAATCAGCCCCAGCATTTT. The variable domain in full, completed from reference TRBV18 and TRBJ1-5, reads NAGVMQNPRHLVRRRGQEARLRCSPMKGHSHVYWYRQLPEEGLKFMVYLQKENIIDESGMPKERFSAEFPKEGPSILRIQQVVRGDSAAYFCASSPDRWGNQPQHFGDGTRLSIL.

The chain combines TRBV20-1 with TRBJ2-7; the D is unclear. V lost 3 bases and J 3 bases, leaving 6 bases between the germline ends. The CDR3 loop spans 11 amino acids. In germline, CDR1 is DFQATT, CDR2 SNEGSKA (reference sequence). CDR3 loop: CSASRLYEQYF. In DNA, the CDR3 is TGCAGTGCTAGTCGGCTCTACGAGCAGTACTTC.

This chain uses TRBV20-1 with TRBJ2-7; TRBD1 aligns across 9 bases. The CDR3 covers 16 residues. The V gene's germline CDR1 is DFQATT and CDR2 SNEGSKA (reference sequence). Trimming took 5 bases from V and 2 from J; bases not matched to a gene: 13. The DNA of the CDR3 is TGCAGTGCTGCCTCGTCAATGGGACAGGGCCCCTACGAGCAGTACTTC. Protein: CSAASSMGQGPYEQYF.

This chain uses TRBV5-1 with TRBJ2-2; tentatively, D is TRBD1 (5 bases). CDR3 length: 15 amino acids. In germline, CDR1 is SGHRS, CDR2 YFSETQ. Between the trimmed V and J ends, which lost 5 bases and 0 bases, there was a span of 11 bases. In DNA, the CDR3 is TGCGCCAGCAGTGAATACAGGACGAACACCGGGGAGCTGTTTTTT. Translating gives CASSEYRTNTGELFF. Using reference TRBV5-1 and TRBJ2-2 for the parts outside the CDR3, the full variable domain is KAGVTQTPRYLIKTRGQQVTLSCSPISGHRSVSWYQQTPGQGLQFLFEYFSETQRNKGNFPGRFSGRQFSNSRSEMNVSTLELGDSALYLCASSEYRTNTGELFFGEGSRLTVL.

The chain has TRBV20-1 and TRBJ2-3; 8 bases fit TRBD1. CDR3 size: 14 residues. Trimming removed 5 bases from V and 4 bases from J; junction bases left unmatched: 8. Germline-derived CDR1 and CDR2 are DFQATT and SNEGSKA (reference sequence). In DNA form, the CDR3 reads TGCAGTGCTCACCCCCCAGGGGGCGCAGATACGCAGTATTTT. Translated: CSAHPPGGADTQYF.

This sequence joins TRBV11-2 and TRBJ2-5, with TRBD1 identical over 7 bases. The CDR3 is 15 amino acids. The V gene's germline CDR1 is SGHAT and CDR2 FQNNGV. The junction had 12 bases not matched to a gene; V was cut back by 6 bases and J by 5 bases. In DNA, the CDR3 is TGTGCCAGCAGTCGATCCCACAGGGGTGGGGAGACCCAGTACTTC. Translated, it gives CASSRSHRGGETQYF.

This clonotype was observed a few times. The chain is built from TRBV20-1 and TRBJ2-3; 7 nucleotides agree with TRBD2. CDR3 size: 12 residues. V lost 6 bases and J lost 4; bases outside the gene matches: 4. Germline CDR1 reads DFQATT; CDR2 reads SNEGSKA (reference sequence). CDR3 sequence: CSARTRADTQYF. The CDR3 DNA reads as TGCAGTGCCCGGACTAGAGCAGATACGCAGTATTTT.

This clonotype was seen a handful of times. The rearrangement uses TRBV20-1 and TRBJ1-1; 10 nucleotides match TRBD1. CDR3 length: 14 amino acids. V was pared by 5 bases and J by 1 base, with 4 bases of the junction left unmatched. Germline CDR1 and CDR2: DFQATT and SNEGSKA (reference sequence). The CDR3 DNA sequence: TGCAGTGCTGGACGACAGGGGGCGAACACTGAAGCTTTCTTT. It encodes CSAGRQGANTEAFF.